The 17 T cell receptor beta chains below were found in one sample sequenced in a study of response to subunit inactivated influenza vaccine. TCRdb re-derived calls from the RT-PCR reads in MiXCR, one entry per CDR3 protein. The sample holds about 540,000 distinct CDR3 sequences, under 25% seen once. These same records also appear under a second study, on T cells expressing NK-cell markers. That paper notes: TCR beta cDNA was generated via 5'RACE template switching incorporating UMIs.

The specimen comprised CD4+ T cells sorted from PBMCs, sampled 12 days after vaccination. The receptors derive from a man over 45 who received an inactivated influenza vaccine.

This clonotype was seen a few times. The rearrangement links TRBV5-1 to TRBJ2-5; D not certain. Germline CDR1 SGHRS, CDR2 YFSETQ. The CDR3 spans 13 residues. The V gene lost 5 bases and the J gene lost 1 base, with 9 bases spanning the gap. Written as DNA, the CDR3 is TGCGCCAGCAGGGTGGAGAGCCAAGAGACCCAGTACTTC. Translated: CASRVESQETQYF.

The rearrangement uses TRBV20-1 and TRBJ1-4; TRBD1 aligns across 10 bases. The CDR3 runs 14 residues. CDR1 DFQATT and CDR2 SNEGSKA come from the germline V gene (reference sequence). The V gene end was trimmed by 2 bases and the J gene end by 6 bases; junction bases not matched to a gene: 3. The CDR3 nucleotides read TGCAGTGCTAGACCGGGGACAGGGGATGAAAAACTGTTTTTT. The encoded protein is CSARPGTGDEKLFF.

CDR3 nucleotide sequence: TGTGCCAGCAGCTTAGAACCGGGGCCCTACTACGAGCAGTACTTC. It translates to CASSLEPGPYYEQYF. The chain employs TRBV7-2 and TRBJ2-7; D assignment may be TRBD1 or TRBD2 (5 bases each). Trimming cost V 1 base and J 3 bases, with 13 bases left between them. CDR1 and CDR2 (germline): SGHTA, FQGNSA. This CDR3 has 15 residues.

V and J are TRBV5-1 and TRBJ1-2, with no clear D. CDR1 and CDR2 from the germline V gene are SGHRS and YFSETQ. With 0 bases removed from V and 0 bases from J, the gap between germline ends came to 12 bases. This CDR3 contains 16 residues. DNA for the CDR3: TGCGCCAGCAGCTTGGTGCTCGCCGACACTAACTATGGCTACACCTTC. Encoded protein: CASSLVLADTNYGYTF.

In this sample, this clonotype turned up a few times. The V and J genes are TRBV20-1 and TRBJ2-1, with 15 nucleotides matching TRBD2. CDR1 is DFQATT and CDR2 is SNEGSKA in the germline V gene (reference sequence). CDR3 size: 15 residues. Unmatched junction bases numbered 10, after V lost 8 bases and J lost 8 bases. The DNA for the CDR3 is TGCAGTTCCAAACCACGGACTAGCGGGAGGGATGAGCAGTTCTTC. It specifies CSSKPRTSGRDEQFF.

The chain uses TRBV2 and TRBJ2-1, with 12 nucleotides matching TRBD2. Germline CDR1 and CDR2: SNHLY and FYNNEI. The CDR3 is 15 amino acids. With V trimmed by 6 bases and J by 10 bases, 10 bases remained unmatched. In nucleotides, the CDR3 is TGTGCCAGCAGCGGGGGACTAGCGGGCGAAAACGAGCAGTTCTTC. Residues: CASSGGLAGENEQFF.

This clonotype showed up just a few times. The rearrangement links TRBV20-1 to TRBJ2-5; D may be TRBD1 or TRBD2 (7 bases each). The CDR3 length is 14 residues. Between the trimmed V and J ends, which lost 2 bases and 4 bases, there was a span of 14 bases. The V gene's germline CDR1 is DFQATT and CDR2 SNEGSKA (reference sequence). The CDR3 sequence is CSARSDREGETQYF. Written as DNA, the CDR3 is TGCAGTGCTAGAAGCGACAGGGAGGGAGAGACCCAGTACTTC.

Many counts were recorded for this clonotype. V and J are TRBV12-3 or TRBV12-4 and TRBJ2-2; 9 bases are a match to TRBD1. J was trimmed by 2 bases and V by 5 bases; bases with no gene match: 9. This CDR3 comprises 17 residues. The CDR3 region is CASSALLGQGNTGELFF. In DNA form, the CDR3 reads TGTGCCAGCAGTGCCCTTCTGGGACAGGGCAACACCGGGGAGCTGTTTTTT.

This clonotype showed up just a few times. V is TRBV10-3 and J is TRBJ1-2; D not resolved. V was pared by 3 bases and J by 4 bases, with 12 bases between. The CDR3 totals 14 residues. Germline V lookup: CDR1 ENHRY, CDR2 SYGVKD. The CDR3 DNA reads TGTGCCATCAGTGACCCTCTCGAGCCCTATGGCTACACCTTC. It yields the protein CAISDPLEPYGYTF.

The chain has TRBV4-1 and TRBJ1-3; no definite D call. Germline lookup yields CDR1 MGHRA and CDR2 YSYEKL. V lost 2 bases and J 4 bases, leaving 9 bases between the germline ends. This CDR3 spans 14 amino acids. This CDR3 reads CASSQPLEGNTIYF. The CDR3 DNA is TGCGCCAGCAGCCAACCCCTGGAGGGAAACACCATATATTTT.

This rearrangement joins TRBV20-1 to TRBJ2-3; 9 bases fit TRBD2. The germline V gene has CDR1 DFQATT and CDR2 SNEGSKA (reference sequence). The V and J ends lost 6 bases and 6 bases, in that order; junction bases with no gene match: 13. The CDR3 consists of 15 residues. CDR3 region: CSAEGVSGGGDTQYF. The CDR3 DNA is TGCAGTGCAGAGGGTGTTAGCGGGGGTGGGGATACGCAGTATTTT.

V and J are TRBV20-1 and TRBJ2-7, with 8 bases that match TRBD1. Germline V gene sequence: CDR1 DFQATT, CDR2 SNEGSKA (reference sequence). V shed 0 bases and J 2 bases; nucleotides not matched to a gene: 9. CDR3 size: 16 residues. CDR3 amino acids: CSAREYQGARAYEQYF. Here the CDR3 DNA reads TGCAGTGCTAGAGAGTACCAGGGGGCGCGCGCCTACGAGCAGTACTTC.

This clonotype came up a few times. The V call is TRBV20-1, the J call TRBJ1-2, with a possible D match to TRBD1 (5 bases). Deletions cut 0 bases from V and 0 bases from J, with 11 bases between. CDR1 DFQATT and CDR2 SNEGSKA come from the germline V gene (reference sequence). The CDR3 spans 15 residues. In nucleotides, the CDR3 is TGCAGTGCTAGAGATCCGGCAGGGTCTAACTATGGCTACACCTTC. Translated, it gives CSARDPAGSNYGYTF.

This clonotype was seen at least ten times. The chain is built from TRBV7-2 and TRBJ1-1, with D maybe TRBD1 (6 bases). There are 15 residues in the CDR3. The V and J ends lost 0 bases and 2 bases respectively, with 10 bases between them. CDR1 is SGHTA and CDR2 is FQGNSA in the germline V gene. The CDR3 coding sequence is TGTGCCAGCAGCTTAGCCGGACAGATTAACACTGAAGCTTTCTTT. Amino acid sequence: CASSLAGQINTEAFF.

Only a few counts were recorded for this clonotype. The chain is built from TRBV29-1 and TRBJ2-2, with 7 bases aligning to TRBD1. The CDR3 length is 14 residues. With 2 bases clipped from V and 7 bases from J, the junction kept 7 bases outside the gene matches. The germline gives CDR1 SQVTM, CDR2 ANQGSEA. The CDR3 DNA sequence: TGCAGCGTTGAAACGATGACAGGGCTCGGGGAGCTGTTTTTT. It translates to CSVETMTGLGELFF.

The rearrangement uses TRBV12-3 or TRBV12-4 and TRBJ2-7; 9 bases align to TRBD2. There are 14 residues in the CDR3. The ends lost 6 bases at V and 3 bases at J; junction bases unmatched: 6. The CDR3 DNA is TGTGCCAGCAGAGAGGGGACTAGCAGCTACGAGCAGTACTTC. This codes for CASREGTSSYEQYF.

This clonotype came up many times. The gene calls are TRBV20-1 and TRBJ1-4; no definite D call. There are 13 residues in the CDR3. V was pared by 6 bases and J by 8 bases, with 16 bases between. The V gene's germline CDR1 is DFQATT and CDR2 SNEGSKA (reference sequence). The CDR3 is CSAENREEEKLFF. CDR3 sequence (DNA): TGCAGTGCCGAAAATAGGGAGGAAGAAAAACTGTTTTTT.